This T cell receptor beta chain was sequenced for a study of cytomegalovirus exposure and HLA in healthy donors. Study outcomes and limitations: Relative to the approximately 670-donor mean, N-insertions were reportedly fewer in an Asian-associated ancestry cluster in a later analysis. High sensitivity and specificity were reportedly achieved when the classifier diagnosed cytomegalovirus status.

PCR involved 60 Vbeta and 13 Jbeta primers. Some clones are missing from TCRdb's copy, which holds only in-frame ones; the method was immunoSEQ multiplex PCR. The table shows about 150,000 clones, with 84% occurring only once. Concerning this clone: Its specificity is unknown.

The germline V gene encodes CDR1 SGHNT and CDR2 YENEEA. The CDR3 has 14 residues. Germline trimming cut 4 bases from V and 4 bases from J; bases unmatched to any gene: 3. The clonotype comes from a man younger than 35 in good health and CMV-seronegative. V usage is TRBV11-3 and J usage is TRBJ2-1, with 8 bases identical to TRBD2. Sequencing was performed on PBMCs. CDR3: CASSSGLDYNEQFF. DNA of the CDR3: TGTGCCAGCAGCTCGGGACTAGATTACAATGAGCAGTTCTTC.